A selection of T cell receptor beta chains follows, all from one sample in a study of blood T cell repertoires in COVID-19. Method: immunoSEQ multiplex PCR; TCRdb's copy keeps in-frame clones and lacks some. The table lists some 68,000 clones, approximately 88% of them singletons. Sequencing was performed on peripheral blood. These receptor sequences come from a human donor in a cohort sampled during active COVID-19. CDR3s include the opening cysteine and the closing phenylalanine or tryptophan. Size is omitted from some rows. Given values are once, few, many or a class for expanded clones.

CDR3	V	J	length	size
CASTNSHFGEQFF	TRBV28	TRBJ2-1	13	.
CASRIADRVYGYTF	TRBV28	TRBJ1-2	14	.
CASSATGGEDEQYF	TRBV6-5	TRBJ2-7	14	.
CASSTPTSGSLYEQFF	TRBV28	TRBJ2-1	16	.
CASSLSGVHEQYF	TRBV5-1	TRBJ2-7	13	.
CASSSSDRAQSYTF	TRBV5-6	TRBJ1-2	14	.
CAWSKGAAYEQYF	TRBV30	TRBJ2-7	13	.
CASSAERQFRGDTQYF	TRBV9	TRBJ2-3	16	.
CASSQGTGGPKQETQYF	TRBV3-1/TRBV3-2	TRBJ2-5	17	.
CASSQNYSPGEGGTDTQYF	TRBV4-2	TRBJ2-3	19	few
CASSPQGAGGYTF	TRBV14	TRBJ1-2	13	.
CASTPLAGYGETQYF	TRBV5-8	TRBJ2-5	15	once
CASSSGRWGLAGGELFF	TRBV11-2	TRBJ2-2	17	.
CASSPQGYEQYF	TRBV12-3/TRBV12-4	TRBJ2-7	12	.
CASSVTRPGELFF	TRBV5-1	TRBJ2-2	13	.
CASSTSWTITGELFF	TRBV6-5	TRBJ2-2	15	.
CASSPLGTLNTGELFF	TRBV9	TRBJ2-2	16	.
CASSYSIIGGRGGYTF	TRBV6-5	TRBJ1-2	16	.
CASSPPTGTAFYEQYF	TRBV18	TRBJ2-7	16	.
CASRGGLAGGKNEQFF	TRBV19	TRBJ2-1	16	.
CASSRDRGHEQYF	TRBV4-3	TRBJ2-7	13	.
CASIPPGHRGNTIYF	TRBV19	TRBJ1-3	15	.
CASSQGAGDGYTF	TRBV14	TRBJ1-2	13	.
CASSPTLGRRGGYTF	TRBV19	TRBJ1-2	15	once
CASSSPGQYNEQFF	TRBV7-2	TRBJ2-1	14	.
CASSQERASYEQYF	TRBV7-2	TRBJ2-7	14	.